This T cell receptor beta chain originates from a study of blood T cell repertoires in COVID-19. The overall study: Samples came from the United States, Italy and Spain, spanning acute and convalescent COVID-19. Sources were T cells, B-cell-depleted T cells, or PBMCs; the material itself was cDNA or gDNA.

Per the original methods: Amplifying reference gene primers gave estimates of nucleated cell counts. Libraries were prepared by immunoSEQ multiplex PCR; TCRdb keeps only in-frame clonotypes and omits some of them. V and J calls and clone size follow that table, whereas D and trimming were derived from the DNA. The table shows 450,000 or so clones, with over 75% occurring only once. Seattle enrolled patients during active infection and tracked them longitudinally. Germline values: CDR1 MNHEY, CDR2 SVGAGI. The CDR3 runs to 14 residues. Trimming cost V 7 bases and J 8 bases, with 20 bases left between them.

The specimen sequenced was peripheral blood. The chain couples TRBV6-5 to TRBJ1-1; D may be TRBD1 (6 bases). The sequence was obtained from a woman between 40 and 55 years old with COVID-19, enrolled during active disease. The CDR3 nucleotides are TGTGCCAGCACCCTAGTGGGGGGCGGGAGAGAAGCTTTCTTT. Its protein is CASTLVGGGREAFF.